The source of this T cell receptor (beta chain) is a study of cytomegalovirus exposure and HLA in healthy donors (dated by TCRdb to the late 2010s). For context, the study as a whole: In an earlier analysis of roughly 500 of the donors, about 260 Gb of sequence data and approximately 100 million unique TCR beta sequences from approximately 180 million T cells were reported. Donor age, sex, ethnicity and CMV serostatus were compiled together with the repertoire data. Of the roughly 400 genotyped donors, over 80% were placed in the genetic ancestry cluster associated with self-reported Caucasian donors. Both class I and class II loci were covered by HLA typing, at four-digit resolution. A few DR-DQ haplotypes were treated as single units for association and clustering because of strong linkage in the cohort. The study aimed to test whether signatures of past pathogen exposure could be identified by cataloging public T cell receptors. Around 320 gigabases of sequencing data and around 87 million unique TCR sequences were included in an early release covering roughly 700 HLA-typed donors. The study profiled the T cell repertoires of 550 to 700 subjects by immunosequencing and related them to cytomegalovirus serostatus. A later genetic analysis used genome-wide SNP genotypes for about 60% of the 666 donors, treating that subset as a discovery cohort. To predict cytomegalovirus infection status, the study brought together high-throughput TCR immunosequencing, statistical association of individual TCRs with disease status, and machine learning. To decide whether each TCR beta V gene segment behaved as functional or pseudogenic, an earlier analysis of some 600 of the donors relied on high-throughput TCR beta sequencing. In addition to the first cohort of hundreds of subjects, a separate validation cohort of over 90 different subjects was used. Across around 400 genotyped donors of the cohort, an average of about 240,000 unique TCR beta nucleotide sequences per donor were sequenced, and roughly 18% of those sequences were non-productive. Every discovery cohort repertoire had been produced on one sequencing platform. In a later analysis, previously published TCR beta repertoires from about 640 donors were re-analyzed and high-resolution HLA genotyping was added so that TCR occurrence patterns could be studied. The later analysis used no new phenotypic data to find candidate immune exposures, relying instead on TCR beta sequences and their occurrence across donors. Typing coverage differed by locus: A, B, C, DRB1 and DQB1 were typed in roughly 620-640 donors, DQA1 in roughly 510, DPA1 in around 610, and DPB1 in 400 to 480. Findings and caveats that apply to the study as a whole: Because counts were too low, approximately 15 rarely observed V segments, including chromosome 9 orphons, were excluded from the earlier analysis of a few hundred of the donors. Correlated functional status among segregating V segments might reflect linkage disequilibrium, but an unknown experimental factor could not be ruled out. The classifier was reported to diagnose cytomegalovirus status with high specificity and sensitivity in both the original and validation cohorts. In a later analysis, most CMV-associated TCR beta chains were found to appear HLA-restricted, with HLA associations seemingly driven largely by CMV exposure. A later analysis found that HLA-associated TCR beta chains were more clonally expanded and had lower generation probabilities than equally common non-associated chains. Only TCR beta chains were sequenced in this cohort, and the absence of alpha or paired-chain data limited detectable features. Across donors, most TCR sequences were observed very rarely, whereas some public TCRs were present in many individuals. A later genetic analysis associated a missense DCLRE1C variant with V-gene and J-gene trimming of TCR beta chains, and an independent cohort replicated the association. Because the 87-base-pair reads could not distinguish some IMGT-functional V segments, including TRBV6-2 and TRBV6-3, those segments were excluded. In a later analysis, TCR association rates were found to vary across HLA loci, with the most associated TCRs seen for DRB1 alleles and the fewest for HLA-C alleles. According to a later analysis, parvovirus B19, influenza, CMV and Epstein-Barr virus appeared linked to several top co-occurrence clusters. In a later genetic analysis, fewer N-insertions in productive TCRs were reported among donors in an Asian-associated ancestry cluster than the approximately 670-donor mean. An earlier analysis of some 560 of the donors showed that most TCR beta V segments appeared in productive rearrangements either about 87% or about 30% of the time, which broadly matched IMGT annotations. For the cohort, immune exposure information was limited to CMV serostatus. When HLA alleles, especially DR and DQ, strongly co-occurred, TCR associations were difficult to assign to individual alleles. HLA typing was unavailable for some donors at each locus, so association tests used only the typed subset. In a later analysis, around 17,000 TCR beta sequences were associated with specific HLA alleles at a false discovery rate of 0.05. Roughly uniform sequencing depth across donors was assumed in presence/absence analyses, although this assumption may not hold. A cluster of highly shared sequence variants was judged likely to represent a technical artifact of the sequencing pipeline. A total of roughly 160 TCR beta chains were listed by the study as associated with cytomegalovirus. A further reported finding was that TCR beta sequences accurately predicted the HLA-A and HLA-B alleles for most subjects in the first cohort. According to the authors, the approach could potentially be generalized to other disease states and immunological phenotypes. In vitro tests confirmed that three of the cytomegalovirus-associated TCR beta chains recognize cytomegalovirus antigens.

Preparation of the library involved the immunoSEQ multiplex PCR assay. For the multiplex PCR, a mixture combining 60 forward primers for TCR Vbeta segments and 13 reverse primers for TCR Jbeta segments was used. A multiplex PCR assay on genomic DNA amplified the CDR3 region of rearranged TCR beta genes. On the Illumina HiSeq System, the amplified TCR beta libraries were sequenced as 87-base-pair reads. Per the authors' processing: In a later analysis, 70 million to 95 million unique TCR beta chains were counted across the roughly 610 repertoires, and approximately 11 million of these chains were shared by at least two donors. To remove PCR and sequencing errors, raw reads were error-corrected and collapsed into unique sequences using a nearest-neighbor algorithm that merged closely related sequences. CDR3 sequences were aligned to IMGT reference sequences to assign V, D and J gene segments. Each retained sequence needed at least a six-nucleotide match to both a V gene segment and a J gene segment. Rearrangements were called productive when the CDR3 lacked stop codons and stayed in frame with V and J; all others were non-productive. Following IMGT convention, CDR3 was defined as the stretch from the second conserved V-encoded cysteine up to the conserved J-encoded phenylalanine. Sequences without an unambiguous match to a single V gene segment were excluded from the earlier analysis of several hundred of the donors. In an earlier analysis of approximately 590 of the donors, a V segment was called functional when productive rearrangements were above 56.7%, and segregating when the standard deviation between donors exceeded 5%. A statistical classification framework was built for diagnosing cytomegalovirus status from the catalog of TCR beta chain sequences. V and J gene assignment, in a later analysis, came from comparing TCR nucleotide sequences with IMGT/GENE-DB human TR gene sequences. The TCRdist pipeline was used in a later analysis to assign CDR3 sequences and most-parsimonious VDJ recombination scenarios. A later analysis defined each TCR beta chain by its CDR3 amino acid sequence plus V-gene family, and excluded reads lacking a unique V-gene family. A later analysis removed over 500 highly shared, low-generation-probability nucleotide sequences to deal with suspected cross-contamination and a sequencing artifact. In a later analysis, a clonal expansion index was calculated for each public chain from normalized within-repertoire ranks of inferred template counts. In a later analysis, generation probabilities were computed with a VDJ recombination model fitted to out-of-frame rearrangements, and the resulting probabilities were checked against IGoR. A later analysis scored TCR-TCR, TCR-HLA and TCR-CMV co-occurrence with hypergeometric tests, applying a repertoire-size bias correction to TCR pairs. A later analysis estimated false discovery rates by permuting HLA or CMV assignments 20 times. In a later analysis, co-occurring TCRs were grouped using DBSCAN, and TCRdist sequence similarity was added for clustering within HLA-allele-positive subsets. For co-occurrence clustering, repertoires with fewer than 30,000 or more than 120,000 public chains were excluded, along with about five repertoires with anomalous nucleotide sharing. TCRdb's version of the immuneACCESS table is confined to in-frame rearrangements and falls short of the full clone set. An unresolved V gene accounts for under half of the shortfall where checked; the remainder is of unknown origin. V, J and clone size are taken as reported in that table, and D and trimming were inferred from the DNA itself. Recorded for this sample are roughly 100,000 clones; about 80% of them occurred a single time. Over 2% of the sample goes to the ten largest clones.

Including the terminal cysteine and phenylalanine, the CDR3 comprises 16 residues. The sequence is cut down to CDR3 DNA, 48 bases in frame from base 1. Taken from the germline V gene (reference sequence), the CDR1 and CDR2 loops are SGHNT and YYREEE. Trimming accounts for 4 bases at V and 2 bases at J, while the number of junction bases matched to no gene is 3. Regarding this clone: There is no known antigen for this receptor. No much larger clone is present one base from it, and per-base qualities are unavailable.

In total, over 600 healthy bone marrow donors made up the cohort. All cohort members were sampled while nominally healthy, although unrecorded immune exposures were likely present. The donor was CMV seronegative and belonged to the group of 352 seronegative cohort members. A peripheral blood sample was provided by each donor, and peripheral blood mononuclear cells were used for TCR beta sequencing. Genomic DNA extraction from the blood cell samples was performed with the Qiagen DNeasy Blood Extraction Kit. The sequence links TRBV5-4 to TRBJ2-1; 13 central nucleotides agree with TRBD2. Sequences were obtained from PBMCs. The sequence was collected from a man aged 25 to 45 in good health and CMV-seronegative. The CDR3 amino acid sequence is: CASSAGLAGTYNEQFF. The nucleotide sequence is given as TGTGCCAGCAGCGCGGGACTAGCGGGAACCTACAATGAGCAGTTCTTC.